This TCR beta chain emerged from a study of cytomegalovirus exposure and HLA in healthy donors. 60 Vbeta and 13 Jbeta primers were used in PCR. Measured with immunoSEQ multiplex PCR; TCRdb has only the in-frame clones, and not every one. The sample carries about 120,000 clones, over 60% recorded once. Study-level findings and limits: Most of the TCR beta V segments (in an earlier analysis) were productive either about 87% or about 30% of the time. Rarity held for most TCR sequences, but there were some public TCRs that occurred in many donors. TCR beta V- and J-gene trimming was later associated with a missense DCLRE1C variant.

The CDR3 is 18 amino acids. With V trimmed by 4 bases and J by 2 bases, 13 bases remained unmatched. Germline CDR1 MGHRA, CDR2 YSYEKL. Turning to this clone: Its specificity is not known.

The chain joins TRBV4-1 to TRBJ2-3; TRBD2 matches 9 bases. This receptor was obtained from a man between 18 and 29 years old in good health and CMV-seropositive. The specimen was PBMCs. This CDR3 reads CASSLIDPSGGFTDTQYF. In nucleotides, the CDR3 is TGCGCCAGCAGCCTGATAGACCCGAGCGGGGGGTTCACAGATACGCAGTATTTT.